This paragraph reports one T cell receptor beta chain. Its antigen has not been determined. It has no much larger one-base neighbor in the sample; base qualities were not kept. Libraries were made using PCR. These reads were obtained on an Illumina HiSeq 2500. Unique molecular identifiers were incorporated into TCR beta cDNA libraries to reduce PCR and sequencing biases. Per 1 to 10 million input T cells, 500,000 or so cDNA molecules were obtained, such that each molecule approximated one T cell. The patient libraries were prepared and sequenced with the same protocol used for the earlier healthy control dataset. Within a given batch, samples were prepared together, multiplexed and sequenced on the same HiSeq lane. The authors' pipeline ran thus. MIGEC was used to process the raw barcoded reads, and molecular identifier groups with only a single read were discarded before consensus assembly and CDR3 extraction. VDJtools was used for post-analysis of the clonotype tables, and diversity was normalized by down-sampling every dataset to the size of the smallest sample. In repertoire overlap clustering, CDR3 amino acid sequences, but not nucleotide sequences, were matched to correct batch-related cross-sample contamination. TCRdb reanalyzed the raw reads on its own, using fastp at Q25 for trimming and MiXCR for clone calling, and kept in-frame beta chains. CDR3 protein sequences are deduplicated, and each keeps its most common genes and DNA. The V and J calls were not made by the authors but by TCRdb's processing. Counted in this sample were under 650,000 distinct CDR3 sequences; about 40% of them appeared once. Clones ranked in the top ten supply roughly 1.7% of the sample.

The entry originates in a study of post-analysis software for immune sequencing data (dated by TCRdb to the mid-2010s). For the wider study: Disease courses on record covered relapsing-remitting, secondary progressive and progressive-relapsing multiple sclerosis, though some patients had no subtype annotation. Patient repertoires were compared against ten to twelve previously published healthy control repertoires from donors aged roughly 6 to 27 years. A subset of samples was prepared in parallel using single-end sample barcoding, then pooled and co-amplified after Illumina adapter ligation. The investigation overall reported the following: Significantly lower normalized Chao1 diversity was found in multiple sclerosis patients than in controls, suggesting substantial peripheral T-cell clonal expansion. Direct clustering with F measure showed strong co-clustering of samples prepared in the same batch, prompting a batch-effect correction. The multiple sclerosis patient group was slightly younger than the control group.

TCR beta repertoires were profiled from peripheral blood of approximately 13 young patients with multiple sclerosis to demonstrate the VDJtools post-analysis software. The multiple sclerosis patients were children and adolescents between about 6 and 16 years of age. The sequence derives from a girl aged 5-17 years with multiple sclerosis. The sequencing sample was made of blood.

Read as DNA, the sequence is TGCAGTGCCAGGACTAGCGGGCTCATCGGGTTGACCCAGTACTTC. This encodes CSARTSGLIGLTQYF. The sequence links TRBV20-1 to TRBJ2-5, with 11 bases aligning to TRBD2. The junction shows trimming of 6 bases on V and 7 bases on J, and the gene matches do not reach 13 bases of it. According to the germline V gene (reference sequence), CDR1 reads DFQATT and CDR2 reads SNEGSKA. The CDR3 goes from the cysteine to the phenylalanine over 15 residues. This entry keeps only the CDR3 DNA: 45 bases, framed from base 1.